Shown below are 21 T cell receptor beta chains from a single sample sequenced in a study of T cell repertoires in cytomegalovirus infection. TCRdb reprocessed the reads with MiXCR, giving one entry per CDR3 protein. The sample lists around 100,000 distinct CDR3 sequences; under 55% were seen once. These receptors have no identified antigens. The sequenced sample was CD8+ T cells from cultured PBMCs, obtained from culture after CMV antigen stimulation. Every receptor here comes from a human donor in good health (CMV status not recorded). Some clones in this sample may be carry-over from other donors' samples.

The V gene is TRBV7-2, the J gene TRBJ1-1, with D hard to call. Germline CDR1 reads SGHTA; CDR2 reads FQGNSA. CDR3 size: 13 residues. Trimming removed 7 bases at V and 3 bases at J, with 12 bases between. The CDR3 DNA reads TGTGCCAGCAACAAAAAAACATACACTGAAGCTTTCTTT. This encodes CASNKKTYTEAFF.

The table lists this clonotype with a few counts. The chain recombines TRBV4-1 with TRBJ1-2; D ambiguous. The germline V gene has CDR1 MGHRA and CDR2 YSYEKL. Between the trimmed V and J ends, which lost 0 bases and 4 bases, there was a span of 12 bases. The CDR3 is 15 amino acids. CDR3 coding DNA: TGCGCCAGCAGCCAAGATCAGCCACTCCTCTATGGCTACACCTTC. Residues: CASSQDQPLLYGYTF.

The CDR3 DNA sequence: TGCGCCAGCAGCCAGGGACAGACCTACGAGCAGTACTTC. Protein product: CASSQGQTYEQYF. The genes are TRBV4-1 and TRBJ2-7, with 7 bases matching TRBD1. Germline V lookup: CDR1 MGHRA, CDR2 YSYEKL. V was pared by 3 bases and J by 2 bases, with 1 base of the junction left unmatched. This CDR3 is built from 13 residues.

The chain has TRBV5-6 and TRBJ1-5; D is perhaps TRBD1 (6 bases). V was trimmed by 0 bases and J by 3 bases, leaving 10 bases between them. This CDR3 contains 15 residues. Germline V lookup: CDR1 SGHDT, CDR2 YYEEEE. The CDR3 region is CASSLGRGPNQPQHF. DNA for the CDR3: TGTGCCAGCAGCTTGGGCAGGGGCCCCAATCAGCCCCAGCATTTT.

The CDR3 loop is CASKQQGPPDTQYF. CDR3 bases: TGTGCCAGCAAACAACAGGGCCCACCAGATACGCAGTATTTT. The chain carries TRBV7-6 and TRBJ2-3, with a possible D match to TRBD1 (6 bases). Trimming left V 7 bases short and J 4 bases short, with 15 bases between. Germline V CDR1 and CDR2: SGHVS, FNYEAQ. There are 14 residues in the CDR3.

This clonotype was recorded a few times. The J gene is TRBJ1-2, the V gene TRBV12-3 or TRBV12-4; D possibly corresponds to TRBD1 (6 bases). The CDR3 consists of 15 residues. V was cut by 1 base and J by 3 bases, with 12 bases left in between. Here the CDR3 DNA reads TGTGCCAGCAGTTTAGGTGGGGGCCTAGACTATGGCTACACCTTC. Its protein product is CASSLGGGLDYGYTF.

CDR3 sequence reads: CASSYPGQGVSGYTF. DNA for the CDR3: TGTGCCAGCAGTTACCCGGGACAGGGTGTGAGTGGCTACACCTTC. The chain recombines TRBV6-5 with TRBJ1-2, with 9 bases matching TRBD1. Looked up from germline, CDR1 is MNHEY and CDR2 is SVGAGI. With V trimmed by 2 bases and J by 7 bases, 8 bases remained unmatched. This CDR3 is built from 15 residues.

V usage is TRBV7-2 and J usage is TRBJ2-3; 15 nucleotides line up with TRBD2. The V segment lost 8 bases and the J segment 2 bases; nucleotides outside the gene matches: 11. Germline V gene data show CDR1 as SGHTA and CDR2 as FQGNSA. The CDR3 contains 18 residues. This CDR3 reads CASAGGLAGGGFTDTQYF. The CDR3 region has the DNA TGTGCCAGCGCAGGAGGACTAGCGGGGGGGGGGTTCACAGATACGCAGTATTTT.

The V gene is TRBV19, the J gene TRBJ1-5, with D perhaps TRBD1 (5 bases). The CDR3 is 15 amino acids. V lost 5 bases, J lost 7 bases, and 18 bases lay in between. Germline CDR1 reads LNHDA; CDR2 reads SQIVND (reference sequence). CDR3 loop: CASSSDLGGAQPQHF. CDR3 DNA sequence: TGTGCCAGTAGTTCCGACCTTGGGGGAGCGCAGCCCCAGCATTTT.

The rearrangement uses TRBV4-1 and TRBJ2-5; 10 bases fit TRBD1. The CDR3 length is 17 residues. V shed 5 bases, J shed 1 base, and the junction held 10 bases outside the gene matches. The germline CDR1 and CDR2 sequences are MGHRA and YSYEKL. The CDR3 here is CASSIRDRGGIQETQYF. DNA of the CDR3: TGCGCCAGCAGCATCCGGGACAGGGGAGGGATCCAAGAGACCCAGTACTTC.

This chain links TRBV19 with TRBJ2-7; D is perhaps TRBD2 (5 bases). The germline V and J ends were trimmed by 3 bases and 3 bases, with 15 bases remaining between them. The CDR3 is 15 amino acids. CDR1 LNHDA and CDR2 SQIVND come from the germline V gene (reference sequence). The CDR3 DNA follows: TGTGCCAGTAGTATTGGTACCGGGAAAAACTACGAGCAGTACTTC. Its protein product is CASSIGTGKNYEQYF.

The CDR3 bases are TGTGCCAGTCATCCGACAGGGAGCTCCTACGAGCAGTACTTC. Translation gives CASHPTGSSYEQYF. The V gene is TRBV27, the J gene TRBJ2-7, with 7 bases lining up with TRBD1. This CDR3 comprises 14 residues. The V and J ends lost 9 bases and 0 bases, in that order; junction bases with no gene match: 8. CDR1 and CDR2 (germline): MNHEY, SMNVEV (reference sequence).

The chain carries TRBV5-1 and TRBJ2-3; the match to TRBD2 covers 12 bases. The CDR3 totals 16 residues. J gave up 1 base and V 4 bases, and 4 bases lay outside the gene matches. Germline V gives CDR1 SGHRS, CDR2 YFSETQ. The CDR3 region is CASSNGLAGRTDTQYF. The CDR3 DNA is TGCGCCAGCAGCAACGGACTAGCGGGGCGCACAGATACGCAGTATTTT.

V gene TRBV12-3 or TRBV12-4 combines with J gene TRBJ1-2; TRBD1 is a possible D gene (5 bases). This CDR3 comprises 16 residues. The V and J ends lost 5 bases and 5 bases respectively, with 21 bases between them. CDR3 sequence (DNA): TGTGCCAGCAGTCCCAAACTCGACAGAACGCCTTATGGCTACACCTTC. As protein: CASSPKLDRTPYGYTF.

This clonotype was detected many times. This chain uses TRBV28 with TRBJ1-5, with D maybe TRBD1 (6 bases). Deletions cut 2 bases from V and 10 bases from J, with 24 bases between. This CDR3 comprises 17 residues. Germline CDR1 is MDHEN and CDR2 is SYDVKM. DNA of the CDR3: TGTGCCAGCAGTTTAGTGTGGGGGGGGCTCGGAATGTCACCCCAGCATTTT. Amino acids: CASSLVWGGLGMSPQHF.

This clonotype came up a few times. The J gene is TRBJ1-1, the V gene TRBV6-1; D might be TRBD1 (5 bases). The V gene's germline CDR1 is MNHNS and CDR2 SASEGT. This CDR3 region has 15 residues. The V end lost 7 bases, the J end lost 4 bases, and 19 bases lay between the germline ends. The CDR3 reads CASTQGGAVGTEAFF. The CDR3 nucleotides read TGTGCCAGCACCCAAGGAGGGGCTGTAGGCACTGAAGCTTTCTTT.

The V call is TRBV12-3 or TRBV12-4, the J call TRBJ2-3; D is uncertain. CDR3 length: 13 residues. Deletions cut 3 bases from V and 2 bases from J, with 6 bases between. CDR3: CASSFLYTDTQYF. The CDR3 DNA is TGTGCCAGCAGTTTCTTGTACACAGATACGCAGTATTTT.

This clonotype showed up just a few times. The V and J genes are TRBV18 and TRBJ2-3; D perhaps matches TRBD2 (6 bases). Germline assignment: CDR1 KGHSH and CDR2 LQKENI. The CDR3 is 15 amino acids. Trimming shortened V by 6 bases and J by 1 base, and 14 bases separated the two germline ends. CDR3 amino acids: CASSGLLARTDTQYF. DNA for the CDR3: TGTGCCAGCTCCGGCCTACTAGCCCGCACAGATACGCAGTATTTT.

The CDR3, as DNA: TGTGCCAGCGGTGATTTCGGGGGAAGTTCACCCCTCCACTTT. It is translated as CASGDFGGSSPLHF. The chain employs TRBV12-3 or TRBV12-4 and TRBJ1-6; possible D gene TRBD1, 5 bases. Trimming removed 8 bases from V and 9 bases from J, with 17 bases in between. This CDR3 region has 14 residues.

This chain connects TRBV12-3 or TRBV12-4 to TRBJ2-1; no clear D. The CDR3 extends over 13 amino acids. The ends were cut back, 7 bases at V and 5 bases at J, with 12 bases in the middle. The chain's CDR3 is CASNPAFHNEQFF. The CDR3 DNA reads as TGTGCCAGCAACCCCGCATTCCACAATGAGCAGTTCTTC.

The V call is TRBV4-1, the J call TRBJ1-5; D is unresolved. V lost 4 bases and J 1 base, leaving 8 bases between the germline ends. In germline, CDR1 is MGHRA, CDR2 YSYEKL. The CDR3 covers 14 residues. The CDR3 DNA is TGCGCCAGCAGCCGTCGAGGGAGCAATCAGCCCCAGCATTTT. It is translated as CASSRRGSNQPQHF.